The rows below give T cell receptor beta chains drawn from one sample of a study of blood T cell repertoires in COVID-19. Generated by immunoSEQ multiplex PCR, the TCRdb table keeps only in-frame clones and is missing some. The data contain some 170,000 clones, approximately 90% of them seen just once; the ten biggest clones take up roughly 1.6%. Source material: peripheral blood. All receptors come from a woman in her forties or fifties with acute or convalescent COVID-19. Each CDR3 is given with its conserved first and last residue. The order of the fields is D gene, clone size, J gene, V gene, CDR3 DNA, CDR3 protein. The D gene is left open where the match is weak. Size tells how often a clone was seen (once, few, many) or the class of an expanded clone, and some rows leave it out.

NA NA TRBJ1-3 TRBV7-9 TGTGCCAGCAGCTTACAGGGTACTGGAAACACCATATATTTT CASSLQGTGNTIYF
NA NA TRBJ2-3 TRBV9 TGTGCCAGCAGCGTAAACGCGGTGCGGGATACGCAGTATTTT CASSVNAVRDTQYF
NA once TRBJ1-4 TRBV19 TGTGCCAGTAGTATAGTCGTGCGGGAGGATGAAAAACTGTTTTTT CASSIVVREDEKLFF
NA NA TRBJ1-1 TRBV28 TGTGCCAGCAGTTTACCAGGGTTGAACACTGAAGCTTTCTTT CASSLPGLNTEAFF
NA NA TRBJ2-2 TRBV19 TGTGCCAGTAGGTTCGGGGGGAACACCGGGGAGCTGTTTTTT CASRFGGNTGELFF
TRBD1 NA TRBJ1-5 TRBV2 TGTGCCAGCAGTGGAGGACAGGGAGGGCGGAATGAGCCCCAGCATTTT CASSGGQGGRNEPQHF
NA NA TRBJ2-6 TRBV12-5 TGTGCTAGTGGCCCCCGGGACTCTGGGGCCAACGTCCTGACTTTC CASGPRDSGANVLTF
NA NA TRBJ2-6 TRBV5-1 TGCGCCAGCAGCTCAGGGCTATCTGGGGCCAACGTCCTGACTTTC CASSSGLSGANVLTF
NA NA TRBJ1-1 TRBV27 TGTGCCAGTGCGGGGGCACTGAACACTGAAGCTTTCTTT CASAGALNTEAFF
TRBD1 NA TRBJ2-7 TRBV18 TGTGCCAGCTCACCAGAGACAGGGAACTCCTACGAGCAGTACTTC CASSPETGNSYEQYF
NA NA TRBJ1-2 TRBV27 TGTGCCAGCAGTTACAACAGGAATGGTGAGGGCTACACCTTC CASSYNRNGEGYTF
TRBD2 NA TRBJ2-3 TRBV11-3 TGTGCCAGCAGCTTAAGGGTAGCGGGGCCCAGCACAGATACGCAGTATTTT CASSLRVAGPSTDTQYF
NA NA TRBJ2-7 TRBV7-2 TGTGCCAGCAGCTTAGGTCAGTCCCTCTACGAGCAGTACTTC CASSLGQSLYEQYF
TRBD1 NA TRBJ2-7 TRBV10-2 TGCGCCAGCAGTGGTGGGACAGGGGGTACCTACGAGCAGTACTTC CASSGGTGGTYEQYF
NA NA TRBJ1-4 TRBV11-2 TGTGCCAGCAGCTTAGATGGGGGCCCTAATGAAAAACTGTTTTTT CASSLDGGPNEKLFF
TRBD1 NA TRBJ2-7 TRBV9 TGTGCCAGCAGCGTAGGAGGGGACAGGGGAAGCTACGAGCAGTACTTC CASSVGGDRGSYEQYF
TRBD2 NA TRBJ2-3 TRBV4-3 TGCGCCAGCAGCCAAGTGCTAGCGGGGACCACAGATACGCAGTATTTT CASSQVLAGTTDTQYF
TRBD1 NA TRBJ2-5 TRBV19 TGTGCCAGTAGTGACACAGGGGGTCCGCGGGAGACCCAGTACTTC CASSDTGGPRETQYF